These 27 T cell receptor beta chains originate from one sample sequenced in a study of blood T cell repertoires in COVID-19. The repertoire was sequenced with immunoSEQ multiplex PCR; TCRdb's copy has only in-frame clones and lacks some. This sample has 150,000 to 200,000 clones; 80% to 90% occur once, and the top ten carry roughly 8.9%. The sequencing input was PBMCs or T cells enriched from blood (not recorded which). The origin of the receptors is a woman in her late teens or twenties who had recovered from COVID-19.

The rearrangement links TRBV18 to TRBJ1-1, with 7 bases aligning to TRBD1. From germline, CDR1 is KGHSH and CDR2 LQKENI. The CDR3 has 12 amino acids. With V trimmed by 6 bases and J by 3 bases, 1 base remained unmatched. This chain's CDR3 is CASSGQYTEAFF. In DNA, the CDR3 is TGTGCCAGCTCGGGACAGTACACTGAAGCTTTCTTT.

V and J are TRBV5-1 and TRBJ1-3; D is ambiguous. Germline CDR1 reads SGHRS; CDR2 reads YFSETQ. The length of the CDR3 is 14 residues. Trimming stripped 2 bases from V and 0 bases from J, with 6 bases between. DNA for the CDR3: TGCGCCAGCAGCTTCCAGGACTCTGGAAACACCATATATTTT. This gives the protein CASSFQDSGNTIYF.

The CDR3 is CASSLDRGATDTQYF. CDR3 DNA: TGTGCCAGCAGCTTGGACAGGGGGGCCACAGATACGCAGTATTTT. The J gene is TRBJ2-3, the V gene TRBV7-6; 10 nucleotides match TRBD1. Trimming at V came to 3 bases and at J to 2 bases, leaving 2 bases not matched to a gene. This CDR3 region has 15 residues. The V gene's germline CDR1 is SGHVS and CDR2 FNYEAQ.

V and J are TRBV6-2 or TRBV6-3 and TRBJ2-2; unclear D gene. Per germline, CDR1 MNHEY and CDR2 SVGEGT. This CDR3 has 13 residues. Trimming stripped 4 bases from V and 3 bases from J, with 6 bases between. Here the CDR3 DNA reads TGTGCCAGCAGTTTATTAGACACCGGGGAGCTGTTTTTT. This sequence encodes CASSLLDTGELFF.

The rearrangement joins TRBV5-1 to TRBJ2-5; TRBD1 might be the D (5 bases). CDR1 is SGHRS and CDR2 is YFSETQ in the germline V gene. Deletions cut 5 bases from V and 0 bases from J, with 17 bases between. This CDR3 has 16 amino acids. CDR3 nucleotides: TGCGCCAGCAGGCAATCGACAGCGCCGTACCAAGAGACCCAGTACTTC. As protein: CASRQSTAPYQETQYF.

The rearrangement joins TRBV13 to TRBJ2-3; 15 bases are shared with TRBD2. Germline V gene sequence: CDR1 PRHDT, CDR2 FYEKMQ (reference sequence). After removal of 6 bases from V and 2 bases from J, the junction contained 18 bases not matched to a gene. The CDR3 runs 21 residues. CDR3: CASRRDRLRRTSGGATDTQYF. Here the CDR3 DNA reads TGTGCCAGCAGACGGGACCGTCTAAGGAGGACTAGCGGGGGGGCCACAGATACGCAGTATTTT.

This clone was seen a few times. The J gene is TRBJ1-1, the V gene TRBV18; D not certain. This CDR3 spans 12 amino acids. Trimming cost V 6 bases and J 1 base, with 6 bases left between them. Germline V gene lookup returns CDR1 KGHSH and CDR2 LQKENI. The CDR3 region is CASSPRNTEAFF. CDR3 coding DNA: TGTGCCAGCTCGCCGAGGAACACTGAAGCTTTCTTT.

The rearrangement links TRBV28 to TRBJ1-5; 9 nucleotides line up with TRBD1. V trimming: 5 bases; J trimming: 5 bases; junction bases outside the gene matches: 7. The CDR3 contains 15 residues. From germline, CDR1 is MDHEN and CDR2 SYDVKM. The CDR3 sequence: CASSPLQGAYQPQHF. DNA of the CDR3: TGTGCCAGCAGTCCCCTACAGGGGGCTTATCAGCCCCAGCATTTT.

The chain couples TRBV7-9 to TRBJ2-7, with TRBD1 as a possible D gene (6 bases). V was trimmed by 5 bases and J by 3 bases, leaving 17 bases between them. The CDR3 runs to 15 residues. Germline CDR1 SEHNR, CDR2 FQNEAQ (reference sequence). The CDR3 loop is CASSMTGAQGYEQYF. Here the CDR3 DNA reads TGTGCCAGCAGCATGACTGGGGCACAGGGCTACGAGCAGTACTTC.

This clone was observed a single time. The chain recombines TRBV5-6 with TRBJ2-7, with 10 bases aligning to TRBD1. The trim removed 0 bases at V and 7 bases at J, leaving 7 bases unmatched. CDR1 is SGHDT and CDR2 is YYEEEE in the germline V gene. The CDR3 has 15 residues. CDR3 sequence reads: CASSLGPGQGREQYF. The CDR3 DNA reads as TGTGCCAGCAGCTTGGGCCCGGGACAGGGGAGAGAGCAGTACTTC. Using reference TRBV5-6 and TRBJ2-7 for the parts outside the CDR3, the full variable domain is DAGVTQSPTHLIKTRGQQVTLRCSPKSGHDTVSWYQQALGQGPQFIFQYYEEEERQRGNFPDRFSGHQFPNYSSELNVNALLLGDSALYLCASSLGPGQGREQYFGPGTRLTVT.

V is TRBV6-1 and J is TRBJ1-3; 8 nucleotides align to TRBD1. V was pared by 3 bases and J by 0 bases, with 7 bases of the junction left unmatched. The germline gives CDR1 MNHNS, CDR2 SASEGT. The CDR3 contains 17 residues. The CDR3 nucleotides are TGTGCCAGCAGTGACCCAGGGACAGGAGACTCTGGAAACACCATATATTTT. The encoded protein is CASSDPGTGDSGNTIYF.

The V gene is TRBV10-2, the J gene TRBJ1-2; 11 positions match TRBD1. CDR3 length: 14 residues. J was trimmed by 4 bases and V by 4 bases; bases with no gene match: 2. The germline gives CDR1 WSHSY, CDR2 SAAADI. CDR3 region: CASSGGQGAYGYTF. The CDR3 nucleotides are TGCGCCAGCAGTGGCGGACAGGGGGCCTATGGCTACACCTTC.

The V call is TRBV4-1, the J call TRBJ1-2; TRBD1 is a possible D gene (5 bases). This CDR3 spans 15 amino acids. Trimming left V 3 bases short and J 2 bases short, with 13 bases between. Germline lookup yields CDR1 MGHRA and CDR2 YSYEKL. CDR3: CASSHIRDRNYGYTF. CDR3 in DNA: TGCGCCAGCAGCCATATCAGGGATAGAAACTATGGCTACACCTTC.

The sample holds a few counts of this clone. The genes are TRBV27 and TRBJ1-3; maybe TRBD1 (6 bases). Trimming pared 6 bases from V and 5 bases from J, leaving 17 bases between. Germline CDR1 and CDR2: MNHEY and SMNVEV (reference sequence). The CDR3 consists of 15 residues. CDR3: CASSPSPGQRNTIYF. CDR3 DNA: TGTGCCAGCAGCCCTTCCCCAGGACAGCGAAACACCATATATTTT.

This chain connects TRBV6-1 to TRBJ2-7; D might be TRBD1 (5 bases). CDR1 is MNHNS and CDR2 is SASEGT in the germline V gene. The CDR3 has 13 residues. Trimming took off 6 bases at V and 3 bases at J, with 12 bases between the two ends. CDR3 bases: TGTGCCAGCAGCCCTCCTGACAGCTACGAGCAGTACTTC. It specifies CASSPPDSYEQYF.

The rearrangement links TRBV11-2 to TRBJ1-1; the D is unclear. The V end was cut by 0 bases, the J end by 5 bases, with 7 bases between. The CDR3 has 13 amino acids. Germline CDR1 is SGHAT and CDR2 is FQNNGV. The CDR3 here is CASSLEGGTEAFF. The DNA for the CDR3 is TGTGCCAGCAGCTTAGAGGGAGGGACTGAAGCTTTCTTT.

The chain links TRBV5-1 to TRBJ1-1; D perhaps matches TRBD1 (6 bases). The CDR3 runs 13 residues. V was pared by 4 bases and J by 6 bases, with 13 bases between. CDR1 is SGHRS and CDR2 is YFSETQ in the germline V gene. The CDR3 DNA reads TGCGCCAGCAGCAAGGACAGCTTCCCTGAAGCTTTCTTT. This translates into CASSKDSFPEAFF. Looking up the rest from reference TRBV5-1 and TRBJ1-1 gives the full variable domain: KAGVTQTPRYLIKTRGQQVTLSCSPISGHRSVSWYQQTPGQGLQFLFEYFSETQRNKGNFPGRFSGRQFSNSRSEMNVSTLELGDSALYLCASSKDSFPEAFFGQGTRLTVV.

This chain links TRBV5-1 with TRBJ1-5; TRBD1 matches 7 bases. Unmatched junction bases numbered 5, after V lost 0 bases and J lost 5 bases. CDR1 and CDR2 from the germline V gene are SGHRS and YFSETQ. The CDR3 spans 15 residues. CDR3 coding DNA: TGCGCCAGCAGCTTGGACGGGACAGCAGATCAGCCCCAGCATTTT. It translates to CASSLDGTADQPQHF.

The CDR3 nucleotides are TGCAGCGCACCGGGACAGGGGGGATCCTATGGGTCTGAAGCTTTCTTT. It is translated as CSAPGQGGSYGSEAFF. The chain is built from TRBV29-1 and TRBJ1-1; 11 bases agree with TRBD1. Germline V lookup: CDR1 SQVTM, CDR2 ANQGSEA. The CDR3 loop spans 16 amino acids. The V gene end was trimmed by 7 bases and the J gene end by 6 bases; junction bases not matched to a gene: 16.

The CDR3 DNA is TGTGCCAGCAGCCAAGTTTGGCTTTCTGATGAGCAGTACTTC. It codes for CASSQVWLSDEQYF. The chain joins TRBV4-2 to TRBJ2-7; D is uncertain. The CDR3 length is 14 residues. The V gene lost 1 base and the J gene lost 7 bases, with 14 bases spanning the gap. Germline assignment: CDR1 LGHNA and CDR2 YNFKEQ.

The CDR3: CASREGLEEKLFF. The CDR3 DNA is TGCGCCAGCAGAGAGGGCTTAGAAGAAAAACTGTTTTTT. The chain has TRBV5-1 and TRBJ1-4; D ambiguous. V was cut by 5 bases and J by 8 bases, with 13 bases left in between. CDR1 and CDR2 (germline): SGHRS, YFSETQ. The CDR3 extends over 13 amino acids.

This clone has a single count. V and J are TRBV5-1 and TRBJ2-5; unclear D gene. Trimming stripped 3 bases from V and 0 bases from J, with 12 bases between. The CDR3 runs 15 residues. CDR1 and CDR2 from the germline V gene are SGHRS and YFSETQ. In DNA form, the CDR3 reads TGCGCCAGCAGCTCAGGTCCAGATTACCAAGAGACCCAGTACTTC. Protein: CASSSGPDYQETQYF.

The CDR3 bases are TGTGCCAGCAGCCGTAGCGGTAATGAGCAGTTCTTC. It yields the protein CASSRSGNEQFF. The genes are TRBV3-1 (or the pseudogene TRBV3-2) and TRBJ2-1; TRBD2 might be the D (6 bases). The CDR3 sequence is 12 residues long. The V gene's germline CDR1 is LGHDT and CDR2 YNNKEL (reference sequence). V gave up 4 bases and J gave up 7 bases, with 8 bases separating them.

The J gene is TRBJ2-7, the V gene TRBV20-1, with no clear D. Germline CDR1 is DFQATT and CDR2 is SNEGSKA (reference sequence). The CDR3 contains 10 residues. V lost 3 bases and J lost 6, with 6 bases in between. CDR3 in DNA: TGCAGTGCTAGGGCTCGCGAGCAGTACTTC. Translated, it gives CSARAREQYF.

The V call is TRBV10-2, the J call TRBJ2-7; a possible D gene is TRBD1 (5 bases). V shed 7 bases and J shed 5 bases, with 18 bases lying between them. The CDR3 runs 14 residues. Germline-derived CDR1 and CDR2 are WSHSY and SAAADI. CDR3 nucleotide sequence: TGCGCCAGCACCCGAACCCCAGGGTCCAACGAGCAGTACTTC. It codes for CASTRTPGSNEQYF.

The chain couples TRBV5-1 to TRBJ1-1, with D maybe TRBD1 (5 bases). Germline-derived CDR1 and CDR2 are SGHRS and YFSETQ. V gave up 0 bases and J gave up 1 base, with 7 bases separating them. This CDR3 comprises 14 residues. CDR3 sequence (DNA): TGCGCCAGCAGCTTGGGCGGGGGGAACACTGAAGCTTTCTTT. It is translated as CASSLGGGNTEAFF.

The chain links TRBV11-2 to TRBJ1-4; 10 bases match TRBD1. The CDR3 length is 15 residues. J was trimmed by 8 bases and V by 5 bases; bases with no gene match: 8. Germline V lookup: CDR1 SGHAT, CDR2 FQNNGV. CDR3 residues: CASSVDRGRGEKLFF. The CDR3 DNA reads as TGTGCCAGCAGCGTCGACAGGGGGCGAGGGGAAAAACTGTTTTTT.